The source of this TCR beta chain is a study of T cells in localized non-small cell lung cancer. With respect to this clone: What it binds is unknown.

Study-wide points: Adjacent lung was found to contain a median about 62 of the top 100 tumor clones. Greater blood T cell density accompanied longer overall survival.

TCRdb's copy holds only in-frame clones and misses some; the assay was immunoSEQ multiplex PCR. Here the sample spans 90,000 to 100,000 clones, under 95% being singletons. The CDR3 covers 15 residues. Trimming removed 0 bases from V and 4 bases from J, with 11 bases in between. Germline CDR1 is ENHRY and CDR2 is SYGVKD. The chain links TRBV10-3 to TRBJ2-3; either TRBD1 or TRBD2 may supply D (5 bases each). Sequenced here: PBMCs, sampled before any cancer treatment. The clonotype was recovered from a woman aged 35-75 years with stage II squamous cell lung carcinoma. CDR3 region: CAISESGKGPDTQYF. DNA of the CDR3: TGTGCCATCAGTGAGTCTGGGAAGGGACCAGATACGCAGTATTTT.